These 29 T cell receptor beta chains came from one sample sequenced in a study of T cell repertoires in cytomegalovirus infection. One entry per CDR3 protein results from TCRdb running MiXCR on the reads. The repertoire includes more than 650,000 distinct CDR3 sequences, 35% of them detected once, and 2.5% to 3.5% sits in the top ten. Sample: PBMCs. The source of these receptors is a human donor in good health (CMV status not recorded). Some clones in this sample may be carry-over from other donors' samples.

The J gene is TRBJ1-2, the V gene TRBV20-1; D not certain. The CDR3 is 13 residues long. V was cut by 6 bases and J by 4 bases, with 15 bases left in between. Germline lookup yields CDR1 DFQATT and CDR2 SNEGSKA (reference sequence). The CDR3 sequence: CSADGLSGYGYTF. The CDR3 DNA reads TGCAGTGCAGATGGACTGAGTGGCTATGGCTACACCTTC.

The chain recombines TRBV28 with TRBJ2-7, with 8 nucleotides matching TRBD2. The J segment lost 5 bases and the V segment lost 6 bases, leaving 12 bases of the junction unmatched. The CDR3 consists of 15 residues. Germline lookup yields CDR1 MDHEN and CDR2 SYDVKM. The CDR3 spells CASSPGGDTGDEQYF. CDR3 nucleotide sequence: TGTGCCAGCAGCCCCGGGGGGGATACCGGGGACGAGCAGTACTTC.

This clonotype was observed many times. The chain combines TRBV7-2 with TRBJ1-5; maybe TRBD1 (5 bases). The CDR3 covers 15 residues. CDR1 is SGHTA, CDR2 FQGNSA, per germline. V gave up 1 base and J gave up 4 bases, with 11 bases separating them. DNA of the CDR3: TGTGCCAGCAGCTTAGGTGGAGGGGCTAATCAGCCCCAGCATTTT. Residues: CASSLGGGANQPQHF.

This clonotype was seen a few times. V gene TRBV19 combines with J gene TRBJ2-1; D possibly matches TRBD1 or TRBD2 (5 bases each). The CDR3 is made up of 18 amino acids. Looked up from germline, CDR1 is LNHDA and CDR2 is SQIVND (reference sequence). V was trimmed by 6 bases and J by 1 base, leaving 22 bases between them. The CDR3, as DNA: TGTGCCAGTAGCGGGATAGGGGATAAGGGTTCATCCTACAATGAGCAGTTCTTC. Protein product: CASSGIGDKGSSYNEQFF.

CDR3 protein: CASSFRLADTQYF. The CDR3 DNA reads TGTGCCAGCAGCTTCCGACTAGCCGATACGCAGTATTTT. J is TRBJ2-3 and V is TRBV7-3, with 7 bases aligning to TRBD2. J was trimmed by 6 bases and V by 3 bases; bases with no gene match: 3. This CDR3 has 13 residues. CDR1 and CDR2 (germline): SGHTA, FQGTGA.

The J gene is TRBJ1-2, the V gene TRBV5-1; D gene unclear. The germline V gene has CDR1 SGHRS and CDR2 YFSETQ. The CDR3 extends over 13 amino acids. V was clipped by 3 bases and J by 8 bases, with 14 bases between them. The CDR3 here is CASSSGGLGGYTF. The CDR3 nucleotides are TGCGCCAGCAGCTCCGGCGGCCTGGGAGGCTACACCTTC.

Points on this clonotype: This CDR3 fails to terminate in the conserved phenylalanine or tryptophan, so it likely reflects a read error. The chain combines TRBV19 with TRBJ1-5; weak D call: TRBD1 (5 bases). Germline loops: CDR1 LNHDA, CDR2 SQIVND (reference sequence). V dropped 3 bases and J dropped 2 bases, with 23 bases sitting between them. The CDR3 totals 19 residues. The CDR3 DNA follows: TGTGCCAGTAGTATTAAGACAGTAATTAACCCCGCGGGCAATCAGCCCCAGCATGTT. Amino acids: CASSIKTVINPAGNQPQHV.

This clonotype came up a few times. CDR3 nucleotide sequence: TGTGCCAGCAGCATAATCCCTGGGCCAGGACAGAGCTATGGCTACACCTTC. Its translation is CASSIIPGPGQSYGYTF. The V gene is TRBV7-6, the J gene TRBJ1-2; TRBD1 is a possible D gene (6 bases). This CDR3 comprises 17 residues. The V end was cut by 5 bases, the J end by 4 bases, with 23 bases between. Germline lookup yields CDR1 SGHVS and CDR2 FNYEAQ.

Comment on this clonotype: A read error may be the cause here, since a much bigger clone is one base away. This rearrangement joins TRBV7-2 to TRBJ1-4, with D unclear. Germline values: CDR1 SGHTA, CDR2 FQGNSA. The CDR3 is made up of 13 amino acids. Trimming stripped 5 bases from V and 12 bases from J, with 16 bases between. The CDR3 region is CASSERANEQLFF. CDR3 in DNA: TGTGCCAGCAGCGAACGGGCCAACGAACAACTGTTTTTT.

This clonotype was detected a few times. This rearrangement joins TRBV4-1 to TRBJ1-1; D gene unclear. Trimming stripped 6 bases from V and 4 bases from J, with 21 bases between. Germline V lookup: CDR1 MGHRA, CDR2 YSYEKL. The CDR3 is 16 residues long. This CDR3 is CASRVISTSLGTEAFF. In DNA, the CDR3 is TGCGCCAGCAGGGTGATCTCAACATCCTTGGGCACTGAAGCTTTCTTT.

This chain links TRBV6-8 with TRBJ1-2; weak D call: TRBD1 (6 bases). V was shortened by 3 bases and J by 2 bases, with 13 bases between the two germline ends. The CDR3 consists of 15 residues. CDR1 MNHGY and CDR2 SAAAGT come from the germline V gene. CDR3 protein: CASSYQGRVNYGYTF. The DNA for the CDR3 is TGTGCCAGCAGTTATCAGGGGCGGGTGAACTATGGCTACACCTTC.

V gene TRBV10-3 combines with J gene TRBJ1-1, with D unclear. The germline V gene has CDR1 ENHRY and CDR2 SYGVKD. Trimming removed 5 bases at V and 0 bases at J, with 10 bases between. This CDR3 has 14 residues. The chain's CDR3 is CAISSRTVNTEAFF. DNA for the CDR3: TGTGCCATCAGTTCGAGGACGGTGAACACTGAAGCTTTCTTT.

This clonotype was found a few times. V is TRBV4-1 and J is TRBJ2-5; maybe TRBD1 (5 bases). The CDR3 length is 13 residues. Trimming removed 4 bases at V and 5 bases at J, with 11 bases between. CDR1 MGHRA and CDR2 YSYEKL come from the germline V gene. For the CDR3, the DNA is TGCGCCAGCAGCCTACAGGTTGGGGAGACCCAGTACTTC. It is translated as CASSLQVGETQYF.

This clonotype has just one count. The junction and the germline gene differ at one end; a read error may be behind it. The gene calls are TRBV6-8 and TRBJ2-7, with D possibly being TRBD1 (5 bases). Germline lookup yields CDR1 MNHGY and CDR2 SAAAGT. The CDR3 extends over 14 amino acids. CDR3 sequence (DNA): TGTGCCAGCAGTTACTCGACAGAATCCTACGAGGAGTACTTC. Its translation: CASSYSTESYEEYF.

The rearrangement joins TRBV29-1 to TRBJ2-3, with 7 bases identical to TRBD1. Germline-derived CDR1 and CDR2 are SQVTM and ANQGSEA. The CDR3 loop spans 14 amino acids. Germline trimming cut 6 bases from V and 8 bases from J; bases unmatched to any gene: 14. The CDR3 sequence: CSVPRTGAAGTQYF. Written as DNA, the CDR3 is TGCAGCGTACCACGGACAGGCGCCGCTGGTACGCAGTATTTT.

This clonotype was observed a few times. This chain links TRBV28 with TRBJ1-3; TRBD1 matches 7 bases. J was trimmed by 0 bases and V by 5 bases; bases with no gene match: 7. The CDR3 is made up of 16 amino acids. CDR1 is MDHEN, CDR2 SYDVKM, per germline. CDR3 in DNA: TGTGCCAGCAGTCCGTGGCAGGGGGTCTCTGGAAACACCATATATTTT. Translating gives CASSPWQGVSGNTIYF. Filled out from reference TRBV28 and TRBJ1-3, the complete variable domain reads DVKVTQSSRYLVKRTGEKVFLECVQDMDHENMFWYRQDPGLGLRLIYFSYDVKMKEKGDIPEGYSVSREKKERFSLILESASTNQTSMYLCASSPWQGVSGNTIYFGEGSWLTVV.

This sequence joins TRBV20-1 and TRBJ1-1; a weak D match, TRBD1 (5 bases). Germline V lookup: CDR1 DFQATT, CDR2 SNEGSKA (reference sequence). The CDR3 is 12 amino acids. V was cut by 6 bases and J by 3 bases, with 11 bases left in between. As DNA, the CDR3 is TGCAGTGCCCGAGGGGCGTACACTGAAGCTTTCTTT. Its translation is CSARGAYTEAFF.

The chain joins TRBV7-2 to TRBJ2-1; the match to TRBD2 covers 7 bases. After removal of 5 bases from V and 7 bases from J, the junction contained 14 bases not matched to a gene. This CDR3 is built from 16 residues. Per germline, CDR1 SGHTA and CDR2 FQGNSA. CDR3 nucleotide sequence: TGTGCCAGCAGCCAACCCCCCGGGACGGGGGGAAATGAGCAGTTCTTC. It translates to CASSQPPGTGGNEQFF.

The chain uses TRBV6-1 and TRBJ2-1; the match to TRBD2 covers 7 bases. The CDR3 has 13 amino acids. CDR1 and CDR2 from the germline V gene are MNHNS and SASEGT. The V segment lost 10 bases and the J segment 3 bases; nucleotides outside the gene matches: 6. CDR3 loop: CATSLADYNEQFF. CDR3 DNA: TGTGCCACGAGTCTAGCGGACTACAATGAGCAGTTCTTC.

This clonotype was detected many times. This chain links TRBV7-2 with TRBJ2-5; 10 bases agree with TRBD2. Germline V lookup: CDR1 SGHTA, CDR2 FQGNSA. The CDR3 length is 16 residues. The V and J ends lost 1 base and 5 bases, in that order; junction bases with no gene match: 7. The DNA for the CDR3 is TGTGCCAGCAGCTTAGGGGCTCTAGCGGGAGCTGAGACCCAGTACTTC. It is translated as CASSLGALAGAETQYF.

This clonotype was recorded many times. V gene TRBV7-8 combines with J gene TRBJ2-3, with 11 bases aligning to TRBD2. The CDR3 covers 16 residues. Trimming took 5 bases from V and 5 from J; bases not matched to a gene: 9. The germline V gene encodes CDR1 SGHVS and CDR2 FQNEAQ. CDR3 in DNA: TGTGCCAGCAGCCCCCAACTAGCGGGGGACCAAGATACGCAGTATTTT. This translates into CASSPQLAGDQDTQYF.

The chain employs TRBV11-2 and TRBJ2-5, with TRBD1 matching 8 bases. J lost 5 bases, V lost 7 bases, and 6 bases had no gene match. CDR3 length: 13 amino acids. Germline V lookup: CDR1 SGHAT, CDR2 FQNNGV. CDR3 residues: CASTPGGWETQYF. The CDR3 DNA follows: TGTGCCAGCACGCCAGGGGGCTGGGAGACCCAGTACTTC.

This clonotype turned up a few times. The gene calls are TRBV6-1 and TRBJ1-1; D is possibly TRBD1 (5 bases). This CDR3 comprises 17 residues. Trimming shortened V by 3 bases and J by 1 base, and 18 bases separated the two germline ends. CDR1 and CDR2 from the germline V gene are MNHNS and SASEGT. The CDR3 here is CASSDGARFVWNTEAFF. CDR3 nucleotide sequence: TGTGCCAGCAGTGATGGGGCGCGGTTTGTTTGGAACACTGAAGCTTTCTTT.

Turning to this clonotype: This may stem from a read error, because a much larger clone lies one nucleotide away. In DNA form, the CDR3 reads TGTGCCAGCAGCTTAGTGGGAGGGTTGGACACTGAAGATTTCTTT. Protein product: CASSLVGGLDTEDFF. The chain uses TRBV11-2 and TRBJ1-1; D is possibly TRBD1 (5 bases). Germline CDR1 SGHAT, CDR2 FQNNGV. The CDR3 contains 15 residues.

The V and J genes are TRBV27 and TRBJ2-7; possible D gene TRBD1, 7 bases. The CDR3 covers 14 residues. V was shortened by 4 bases and J by 2 bases, with 12 bases between the two germline ends. CDR1 MNHEY and CDR2 SMNVEV come from the germline V gene (reference sequence). CDR3 sequence (DNA): TGTGCCAGCAGTTCCCAGGGGGGCCCCTACGAGCAGTACTTC. Amino acids: CASSSQGGPYEQYF.

This clonotype was detected many times. The rearrangement joins TRBV7-2 to TRBJ1-2; 9 bases match TRBD1. V lost 5 bases to trimming and J lost 0 bases; unmatched junction nucleotides: 4. The CDR3 is 15 residues long. Per germline, CDR1 SGHTA and CDR2 FQGNSA. CDR3 region: CASSPRTGANYGYTF. Written as DNA, the CDR3 is TGTGCCAGCAGCCCCCGGACAGGGGCTAACTATGGCTACACCTTC.

The chain carries TRBV7-8 and TRBJ2-5; D call uncertain. Between the trimmed V and J ends, which lost 4 bases and 0 bases, there was a span of 6 bases. This CDR3 contains 13 residues. Germline V gene data show CDR1 as SGHVS and CDR2 as FQNEAQ. The CDR3: CASSSQHQETQYF. The CDR3 nucleotides read TGTGCCAGCAGCTCCCAACACCAAGAGACCCAGTACTTC. Using reference TRBV7-8 and TRBJ2-5 for the parts outside the CDR3, the full variable domain is GAGVSQSPRYKVAKRGQDVALRCDPISGHVSLFWYQQALGQGPEFLTYFQNEAQLDKSGLPSDRFFAERPEGSVSTLKIQRTQQEDSAVYLCASSSQHQETQYFGPGTRLLVL.

This clonotype was counted only a few times. The J gene is TRBJ2-7, the V gene TRBV6-1, with 7 bases matching TRBD2. The length of the CDR3 is 18 residues. CDR1 and CDR2 from the germline V gene are MNHNS and SASEGT. V trimming: 4 bases; J trimming: 0 bases; junction bases outside the gene matches: 15. This chain's CDR3 is CASSGRRVRRGTSYEQYF. The CDR3 DNA sequence: TGTGCCAGCAGTGGCCGACGGGTGAGGCGGGGGACCTCCTACGAGCAGTACTTC.

This clonotype was seen only a few times. The chain couples TRBV6-1 to TRBJ1-6; D is ambiguous. The V gene's germline CDR1 is MNHNS and CDR2 SASEGT. There are 13 residues in the CDR3. V lost 4 bases and J lost 5, with 6 bases in between. This chain's CDR3 is CASSVPDNSPLHF. DNA for the CDR3: TGTGCCAGCAGTGTCCCCGATAATTCACCCCTCCACTTT.